This note documents a single TCR beta chain sequence. The germline V and J ends were trimmed by 5 bases and 7 bases, with 20 bases remaining between them. From germline, CDR1 is SGHAT and CDR2 FQNNGV. The CDR3 has 15 residues. The entry originates in a study of blood T cell repertoires in COVID-19. Whole-study context: The United States, Italy and Spain supplied acute and convalescent COVID-19 samples. Sample material is recorded as cDNA or gDNA derived from T cells, B-cell-depleted T cells, or PBMCs.

Authors' methods: How many nucleated cells were present was estimated from reference gene primer amplification. Only in-frame clones appear in the TCRdb table, and some are missing; sequencing was by immunoSEQ multiplex PCR. V and J calls and clone size are given by that table; D and trimming were obtained from the DNA. The sample includes some 460,000 clones, approximately 90% of them seen just once. The sequencing sample was made of peripheral blood. The clonotype originates from a young woman with acute or convalescent COVID-19. The V call is TRBV11-2, the J call TRBJ1-2; D may be TRBD1 (5 bases). The CDR3, as DNA: TGTGCCAGCAGCCCCGCGGGGGGGGAATCTTTTGGCTACACCTTC. Translating gives CASSPAGGESFGYTF.